The 5 T cell receptor beta chains below were found in one sample sequenced in a study of CD8 T cells in ankylosing spondylitis. TCRdb redid the calling of the 5' RACE reads with MiXCR, one entry per CDR3 protein. There are about 240,000 distinct CDR3 sequences in the sample; roughly 8.2% occur only once, and around 4.4% lies in the top ten. Sequences were obtained from blood, either unsorted or a sorted T cell fraction (not recorded which). These receptors were obtained from a female donor with ankylosing spondylitis or in good health (not recorded which).

This clonotype was seen repeatedly, ten times or more. The chain employs TRBV10-3 and TRBJ2-1; TRBD2 matches at 13 bases. Per the germline V gene, CDR1 is ENHRY and CDR2 is SYGVKD. The CDR3 totals 16 residues. J gave up 4 bases and V 4 bases, and 4 bases lay outside the gene matches. The CDR3 DNA sequence: TGTGCCATCAGTGTCCGGGGACTAGCGGGGTACAATGAGCAGTTCTTC. Protein sequence: CAISVRGLAGYNEQFF.

This clonotype was seen a few times. This chain connects TRBV30 to TRBJ2-2, with 7 bases aligning to TRBD1. This CDR3 is built from 13 residues. V trimming: 3 bases; J trimming: 6 bases; junction bases outside the gene matches: 4. Germline-derived CDR1 and CDR2 are GTSNPN and SVGIG (reference sequence). The CDR3 DNA follows: TGTGCCTGGAGGGGACAGTTAGCCGGGGAGCTGTTTTTT. Translation: CAWRGQLAGELFF.

This clonotype was seen at least ten times. The rearrangement uses TRBV3-1 and TRBJ2-3; the match to TRBD2 covers 11 bases. V shed 4 bases, J shed 11 bases, and the junction held 2 bases outside the gene matches. Germline V gene sequence: CDR1 LGHDT, CDR2 YNNKEL (reference sequence). The CDR3 is 12 amino acids. CDR3: CASSRTSGQQYF. The CDR3 DNA sequence: TGTGCCAGCAGCCGGACTAGCGGGCAGCAGTATTTT.

This clonotype was picked up a small number of times. The V call is TRBV19, the J call TRBJ2-7; 7 bases are a match to TRBD1. Germline V gene sequence: CDR1 LNHDA, CDR2 SQIVND (reference sequence). J was trimmed by 2 bases and V by 6 bases; bases with no gene match: 10. The CDR3 runs 15 residues. This CDR3 is CASSETGQSTYEQYF. The CDR3 DNA reads TGTGCCAGTAGCGAAACGGGACAGAGCACCTACGAGCAGTACTTC.

This clonotype was counted at least ten times. The chain links TRBV6-2 or TRBV6-3 to TRBJ2-3; D is unclear. This CDR3 region has 12 residues. Germline V lookup: CDR1 MNHEY, CDR2 SVGEGT. V was shortened by 4 bases and J by 2 bases, with 4 bases between the two germline ends. The CDR3 here is CASSWYTDTQYF. In nucleotides, the CDR3 is TGTGCCAGCAGTTGGTACACAGATACGCAGTATTTT.